These 17 T cell receptor beta chains were all obtained from the same sample, sequenced in a study of blood T cell repertoires in COVID-19. Assay used: immunoSEQ multiplex PCR; TCRdb lists only in-frame clones, some missing. The repertoire consists of around 320,000 clones, with almost 85% occurring once and the leading ten covering around 7.8%. The sequencing sample was made of peripheral blood. These receptors all come from a human donor in a cohort sampled during active COVID-19.

The rearrangement links TRBV2 to TRBJ2-3; weak D call: TRBD2 (6 bases). The CDR3 is 16 amino acids. The ends were cut back, 7 bases at V and 1 base at J, with 18 bases in the middle. The V gene's germline CDR1 is SNHLY and CDR2 FYNNEI. CDR3 bases: TGTGCCAGCAAGTCGCGTGCGAGCGGGCGCACAGATACGCAGTATTTT. This encodes CASKSRASGRTDTQYF.

A single count supports this clone. The chain links TRBV27 to TRBJ2-7; D may be TRBD1 (5 bases). The CDR3 totals 14 residues. Deletions cut 5 bases from V and 3 bases from J, with 14 bases between. Germline V gene sequence: CDR1 MNHEY, CDR2 SMNVEV (reference sequence). In DNA form, the CDR3 reads TGTGCCAGCAGTCCAGGGATATCCCTCTACGAGCAGTACTTC. Translating it yields CASSPGISLYEQYF.

There are a few counts of this clone. The chain recombines TRBV2 with TRBJ1-4; maybe TRBD1 (5 bases). CDR1 is SNHLY, CDR2 FYNNEI, per germline. Trimming cost V 6 bases and J 9 bases, with 20 bases left between them. This CDR3 region has 15 residues. The CDR3 region has the DNA TGTGCCAGCAGGGCCTCCAGGGAAGGGGCAAAAAAACTGTTTTTT. This sequence encodes CASRASREGAKKLFF.

The chain joins TRBV6-1 to TRBJ1-1; D unclear. The germline V and J ends were trimmed by 3 bases and 3 bases, with 14 bases remaining between them. The germline CDR1 and CDR2 sequences are MNHNS and SASEGT. This CDR3 is built from 15 residues. The CDR3 protein is CASSEGQATYTEAFF. The CDR3 DNA is TGTGCCAGCAGTGAGGGCCAGGCAACCTACACTGAAGCTTTCTTT.

V gene TRBV24-1 combines with J gene TRBJ1-1; 7 bases agree with TRBD1. With V trimmed by 4 bases and J by 4 bases, 5 bases remained unmatched. The CDR3 totals 14 residues. The germline CDR1 and CDR2 sequences are KGHDR and SFDVKD. CDR3 sequence (DNA): TGTGCCACCAGTGACCCCGCAGGGGGCACTGAAGCTTTCTTT. Residues: CATSDPAGGTEAFF.

The chain has TRBV6-5 and TRBJ1-1, with 7 bases aligning to TRBD1. The CDR3 loop spans 15 amino acids. The V gene's germline CDR1 is MNHEY and CDR2 SVGAGI. V dropped 5 bases and J dropped 4; count of bases not matched to a gene: 10. CDR3 sequence reads: CASSPPTGRGTEAFF. For the CDR3, the DNA is TGTGCCAGCAGTCCTCCGACAGGGAGAGGCACTGAAGCTTTCTTT.

The chain has TRBV27 and TRBJ2-1; a possible D gene is TRBD2 (6 bases). Trimming cost V 1 base and J 6 bases, with 19 bases left between them. The V gene's germline CDR1 is MNHEY and CDR2 SMNVEV (reference sequence). This CDR3 comprises 17 residues. CDR3 loop: CASSLLPGLQAGNEQFF. As DNA, the CDR3 is TGTGCCAGCAGTTTATTGCCGGGACTCCAGGCCGGCAATGAGCAGTTCTTC.

This chain uses TRBV27 with TRBJ2-7; 8 positions match TRBD1. The V gene end was trimmed by 5 bases and the J gene end by 5 bases; junction bases not matched to a gene: 5. Germline V gene lookup returns CDR1 MNHEY and CDR2 SMNVEV (reference sequence). The CDR3 contains 13 residues. CDR3 loop: CASSPLTGDEQYF. The CDR3 bases are TGTGCCAGCAGTCCTTTGACAGGGGACGAGCAGTACTTC.

As concerns this clone: The same CDR3 also results from other DNA sequences found in this sample. The V and J genes are TRBV19 and TRBJ1-1, with D possibly TRBD1 on 5 matching bases. From germline, CDR1 is LNHDA and CDR2 SQIVND (reference sequence). CDR3 length equals 13 residues. V shed 5 bases and J shed 2 bases, with 9 bases lying between them. This CDR3 is CASSSGLNTEAFF. The DNA for the CDR3 is TGTGCCAGTAGTTCAGGGTTAAACACTGAAGCTTTCTTT.

This chain links TRBV12-3 or TRBV12-4 with TRBJ2-3; 7 bases match TRBD2. Trimming at V came to 7 bases and at J to 6 bases, leaving 7 bases not matched to a gene. The length of the CDR3 is 13 residues. The CDR3 sequence is CASIQAGFDTQYF. CDR3 DNA: TGTGCCAGCATCCAAGCGGGGTTCGATACGCAGTATTTT.

The CDR3 DNA follows: TGTGCCAGCAGCCGGGGACAGGTAAACACTGAAGCTTTCTTT. Protein: CASSRGQVNTEAFF. V is TRBV14 and J is TRBJ1-1; 8 nucleotides agree with TRBD1. Unmatched junction bases numbered 3, after V lost 4 bases and J lost 2 bases. CDR1 is SGHDN, CDR2 FVKESK, per germline. The CDR3 covers 14 residues.

This chain links TRBV5-1 with TRBJ2-3; 7 bases line up with TRBD2. V shed 0 bases, J shed 2 bases, and the junction held 12 bases outside the gene matches. The germline V gene has CDR1 SGHRS and CDR2 YFSETQ. The CDR3 length is 18 residues. The chain's CDR3 is CASSLEGPRGFPTDTQYF. CDR3 DNA: TGCGCCAGCAGCTTGGAGGGGCCGCGGGGGTTCCCCACAGATACGCAGTATTTT.

V is TRBV11-2 and J is TRBJ1-1; 8 bases align to TRBD1. The V gene end was trimmed by 1 base and the J gene end by 5 bases; junction bases not matched to a gene: 3. CDR3 length equals 14 residues. The germline CDR1 and CDR2 sequences are SGHAT and FQNNGV. CDR3 amino acids: CASSLVGDRTEAFF. CDR3 bases: TGTGCCAGCAGCTTAGTTGGGGACAGGACTGAAGCTTTCTTT.

The chain has TRBV24-1 and TRBJ1-2; 9 bases agree with TRBD1. V shed 3 bases, J shed 4 bases, and the junction held 11 bases outside the gene matches. This CDR3 comprises 17 residues. The V gene's germline CDR1 is KGHDR and CDR2 SFDVKD. The CDR3 DNA is TGTGCCACCAGTGATAACAACAGGGGGCAGGTTTTCTATGGCTACACCTTC. This gives the protein CATSDNNRGQVFYGYTF.

In DNA, the CDR3 is TGTGCCAGCAAACCTACCGGGGTTCCCACAGATACGCAGTATTTT. Amino acids: CASKPTGVPTDTQYF. The chain uses TRBV6-5 and TRBJ2-3; maybe TRBD2 (5 bases). The V and J ends lost 7 bases and 2 bases respectively, with 16 bases between them. CDR1 is MNHEY and CDR2 is SVGAGI in the germline V gene. The CDR3 is 15 residues long.

The rearrangement uses TRBV6-6 and TRBJ2-7, with D possibly being TRBD2 (6 bases). The germline gives CDR1 MNHNY, CDR2 SVGAGI (reference sequence). This CDR3 is built from 12 residues. V lost 6 bases to trimming and J lost 3 bases, with 9 bases between them. CDR3 sequence reads: CASRQGGYEQYF. The CDR3 DNA sequence: TGTGCCAGCAGGCAGGGAGGCTACGAGCAGTACTTC.

The J gene is TRBJ1-1, the V gene TRBV5-4; 7 positions match TRBD1. Looked up from germline, CDR1 is SGHNT and CDR2 is YYREEE (reference sequence). There are 14 residues in the CDR3. The ends lost 4 bases at V and 1 base at J; junction bases unmatched: 4. The CDR3 DNA follows: TGTGCCAGCAGCACACAGGGGAAGAACACTGAAGCTTTCTTT. Its protein product is CASSTQGKNTEAFF.